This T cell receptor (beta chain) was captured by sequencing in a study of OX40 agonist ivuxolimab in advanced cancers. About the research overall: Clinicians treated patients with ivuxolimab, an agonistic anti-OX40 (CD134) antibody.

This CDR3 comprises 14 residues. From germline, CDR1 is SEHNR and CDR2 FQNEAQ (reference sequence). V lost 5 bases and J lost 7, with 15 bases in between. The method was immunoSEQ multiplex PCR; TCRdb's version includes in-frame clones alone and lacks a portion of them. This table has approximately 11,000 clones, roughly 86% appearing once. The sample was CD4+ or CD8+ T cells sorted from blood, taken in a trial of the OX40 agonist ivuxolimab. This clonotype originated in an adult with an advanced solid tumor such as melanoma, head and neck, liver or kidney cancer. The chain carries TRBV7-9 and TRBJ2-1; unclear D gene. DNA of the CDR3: TGTGCCAGCAGCCCCGTGGGCCTCGGGAATGAGCAGTTCTTC. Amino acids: CASSPVGLGNEQFF.